This TCR beta chain emerged from a study of cytomegalovirus exposure and HLA in healthy donors. Study-level background: Both the approximately 130 validation repertoires and the approximately 700 first-cohort repertoires used the same platform, as reported by a later analysis.

With respect to this clone: The target antigen is unknown.

Broader study findings: Cytomegalovirus status was reportedly diagnosed by the classifier with high specificity and sensitivity.

The method was immunoSEQ multiplex PCR; TCRdb's version includes in-frame clones alone and lacks a portion of them. Of 100,000 or so clones detected, roughly 89% appear once; the ten largest clones hold around 3.9%. The germline CDR1 and CDR2 sequences are SGHKS and YYEKEE (reference sequence). This CDR3 comprises 14 residues. The V and J ends lost 6 bases and 4 bases, in that order; junction bases with no gene match: 9. Sequences were obtained from PBMCs. The receptor's source is a woman aged 25 to 39 in good health and CMV-seronegative. The rearrangement uses TRBV5-5 and TRBJ1-2; TRBD1 aligns across 7 bases. Here the CDR3 DNA reads TGTGCCAGCACCAGACGACAGGGAGCCTATGGCTACACCTTC. Encoded protein: CASTRRQGAYGYTF.